Below are 28 T cell receptor beta chains sequenced from a single sample in a study of T cell repertoires in cytomegalovirus infection. TCRdb re-called the reads with MiXCR, one entry per CDR3 protein. The data contain hundreds of thousands of distinct CDR3 sequences, approximately 30% of them seen just once; the ten biggest clones take up roughly 15%. Input material: PBMCs. Every receptor here comes from a human donor in good health (CMV status not recorded). Some clones in this sample may be carry-over from other donors' samples.

The rearrangement joins TRBV2 to TRBJ1-4, with D perhaps TRBD1 (6 bases). The V and J ends lost 4 bases and 0 bases respectively, with 12 bases between them. The CDR3 consists of 16 residues. Per the germline V gene, CDR1 is SNHLY and CDR2 is FYNNEI. CDR3 sequence reads: CASSVDSTATNEKLFF. The CDR3 DNA is TGTGCCAGCAGTGTGGACAGCACCGCAACTAATGAAAAACTGTTTTTT.

The sample holds a few counts of this clonotype. The chain combines TRBV6-5 with TRBJ1-5; no clear D. Germline values: CDR1 MNHEY, CDR2 SVGAGI. The CDR3 has 14 amino acids. Between the trimmed V and J ends, which lost 2 bases and 3 bases, there was a span of 8 bases. CDR3 nucleotide sequence: TGTGCCAGCAGTTACGGCGGATACAATCAGCCCCAGCATTTT. This codes for CASSYGGYNQPQHF.

This clonotype was counted ten times or more. This sequence joins TRBV7-6 and TRBJ1-2; D is possibly TRBD1 (5 bases). V was shortened by 5 bases and J by 8 bases, with 12 bases between the two germline ends. Germline V gene lookup returns CDR1 SGHVS and CDR2 FNYEAQ. The CDR3 extends over 12 amino acids. This CDR3 reads CASSAQGYGYTF. CDR3 coding DNA: TGTGCCAGCAGCGCGCAGGGATACGGCTACACCTTC.

This rearrangement joins TRBV6-6 to TRBJ2-1; 7 bases align to TRBD1. Germline V gene sequence: CDR1 MNHNY, CDR2 SVGAGI (reference sequence). J gave up 6 bases and V 1 base, and 6 bases lay outside the gene matches. This CDR3 is 15 amino acids long. Here the CDR3 reads CASSYYRDSRNEQFF. The CDR3 region has the DNA TGTGCCAGCAGTTACTACCGGGACAGTCGCAATGAGCAGTTCTTC.

This clonotype showed up many times. The chain couples TRBV7-6 to TRBJ1-1, with TRBD1 identical over 9 bases. CDR1 is SGHVS, CDR2 FNYEAQ, per germline. The V segment lost 1 base and the J segment 6 bases; nucleotides outside the gene matches: 9. This CDR3 has 16 residues. CDR3 nucleotides: TGTGCCAGCAGCTTAGTCACCGGGACAGGGACCTCTGAAGCTTTCTTT. Its translation: CASSLVTGTGTSEAFF.

This rearrangement joins TRBV20-1 to TRBJ1-5; D remains unclear. Germline values: CDR1 DFQATT, CDR2 SNEGSKA (reference sequence). The CDR3 has 14 residues. The germline V and J ends were trimmed by 6 bases and 0 bases, with 12 bases remaining between them. The CDR3 sequence: CSAQDGNSNQPQHF. CDR3 nucleotide sequence: TGCAGTGCCCAAGACGGGAATAGCAATCAGCCCCAGCATTTT.

This clonotype has only a few counts. The chain combines TRBV11-2 with TRBJ1-1; TRBD1 might be the D (6 bases). This CDR3 has 16 amino acids. With 6 bases removed from V and 7 bases from J, the gap between germline ends came to 24 bases. Germline CDR1 SGHAT, CDR2 FQNNGV. The CDR3 loop reads CASRYKVTGSVVEAFF. CDR3 in DNA: TGTGCCAGCAGATATAAGGTTACAGGGTCGGTTGTTGAAGCTTTCTTT.

This clonotype was counted between two and nine times. The J gene is TRBJ2-2, the V gene TRBV27, with 14 positions matching TRBD2. V lost 8 bases, J lost 4 bases, and 18 bases stayed unmatched. The CDR3 runs 20 residues. Per germline, CDR1 MNHEY and CDR2 SMNVEV (reference sequence). CDR3 sequence reads: CASRSIRRGLAGVSTGELFF. CDR3 coding DNA: TGTGCCAGCCGCTCTATCCGGCGGGGACTAGCGGGGGTTAGCACCGGGGAGCTGTTTTTT.

V usage is TRBV29-1 and J usage is TRBJ1-1; weak D call: TRBD1 (5 bases). Trimming removed 7 bases at V and 3 bases at J, with 15 bases between. The CDR3 is 13 residues long. Germline V gene data show CDR1 as SQVTM and CDR2 as ANQGSEA. CDR3 in amino acids: CSAVRGRDTEAFF. CDR3 nucleotide sequence: TGCAGCGCGGTAAGGGGACGGGACACTGAAGCTTTCTTT.

The chain joins TRBV2 to TRBJ2-5; either TRBD1 or TRBD2 may supply D (5 bases each). CDR3 length: 13 amino acids. CDR1 SNHLY and CDR2 FYNNEI come from the germline V gene. V lost 4 bases to trimming and J lost 4 bases, with 10 bases between them. CDR3 nucleotides: TGTGCCAGCAGTGTAAGGGGACCAGAGACCCAGTACTTC. It encodes CASSVRGPETQYF.

To note about this clonotype: A much larger clonotype is one base distant, so this may be a read error. The chain carries TRBV12-3 or TRBV12-4 and TRBJ2-2; D might be TRBD1 (5 bases). The length of the CDR3 is 13 residues. The DNA for the CDR3 is TGTGCCAGAAGTTTCAAGGGGTACGGGGAGCTGTTTTTT. Encoded protein: CARSFKGYGELFF.

There are a few counts of this clonotype. The V gene is TRBV7-6, the J gene TRBJ2-4; D is possibly TRBD1 (5 bases). The germline gives CDR1 SGHVS, CDR2 FNYEAQ. V was cut by 6 bases and J by 5 bases, with 14 bases left in between. The CDR3 has 14 residues. The CDR3 is CASRPQGAQNIQYF. CDR3 sequence (DNA): TGTGCCAGCAGGCCTCAAGGGGCGCAAAACATTCAGTACTTC.

The chain employs TRBV6-1 and TRBJ2-3, with no clear D. Between the trimmed V and J ends, which lost 6 bases and 0 bases, there was a span of 16 bases. The germline V gene encodes CDR1 MNHNS and CDR2 SASEGT. The CDR3 runs 16 residues. CDR3 loop: CASSDEVGWSTDTQYF. The CDR3 coding sequence is TGTGCCAGCAGCGACGAGGTGGGGTGGAGCACAGATACGCAGTATTTT.

The J gene is TRBJ2-2, the V gene TRBV19; unclear D gene. The germline CDR1 and CDR2 sequences are LNHDA and SQIVND (reference sequence). There are 14 residues in the CDR3. V lost 5 bases, J lost 11 bases, and 18 bases lay in between. CDR3 in DNA: TGTGCCAGTAGTGCCCAGGCCAACACCTGTGAGCTGTTTTTT. As protein: CASSAQANTCELFF. Drawing the rest from reference TRBV19 and TRBJ2-2, the complete variable domain is DGGITQSPKYLFRKEGQNVTLSCEQNLNHDAMYWYRQDPGQGLRLIYYSQIVNDFQKGDIAEGYSVSREKKESFPLTVTSAQKNPTAFYLCASSAQANTCELFFGEGSRLTVL.

V is TRBV6-2 or TRBV6-3 and J is TRBJ2-1; 9 bases match TRBD2. Trimming took 1 base from V and 9 from J; bases not matched to a gene: 19. The germline CDR1 and CDR2 sequences are MNHEY and SVGEGT. The CDR3 loop spans 19 amino acids. The CDR3 loop is CASSYFTAGGPVAESEQFF. For the CDR3, the DNA is TGTGCCAGCAGTTACTTTACGGCGGGGGGGCCAGTTGCTGAGAGTGAGCAGTTCTTC.

This clonotype appeared a single time. Here the CDR3 omits its conserved ending phenylalanine or tryptophan, so a read error is the likely source. This chain joins TRBV7-8 and TRBJ1-1; the match to TRBD1 covers 8 bases. Germline CDR1 is SGHVS and CDR2 is FQNEAQ. The CDR3 has 14 residues. Trimming at V came to 3 bases and at J to 5 bases, leaving 5 bases not matched to a gene. DNA of the CDR3: TGTGCCAGCAGCTTTACGACAGGGGAAACTGAAGCTTTCTGT. Its translation: CASSFTTGETEAFC.

This clonotype has at least ten counts. This rearrangement joins TRBV20-1 to TRBJ1-2; 7 nucleotides line up with TRBD1. CDR1 is DFQATT and CDR2 is SNEGSKA in the germline V gene (reference sequence). The CDR3 loop spans 12 amino acids. V trimming: 5 bases; J trimming: 6 bases; junction bases outside the gene matches: 6. As DNA, the CDR3 is TGCAGTGCTTCAGGGGGGAGTAATGGCTACACCTTC. Its translation is CSASGGSNGYTF.

This clonotype was observed many times. This sequence joins TRBV7-2 and TRBJ2-5, with a weak D call TRBD1 (6 bases). The CDR3 consists of 15 residues. The V gene lost 4 bases and the J gene lost 5 bases, with 17 bases spanning the gap. The germline V gene has CDR1 SGHTA and CDR2 FQGNSA. This chain's CDR3 is CASSSQQGGGETQYF. CDR3 nucleotide sequence: TGTGCCAGCAGCTCCCAACAAGGGGGTGGGGAGACCCAGTACTTC. The full variable domain, its missing parts supplied by reference TRBV7-2 and TRBJ2-5, is GAGVSQSPSNKVTEKGKDVELRCDPISGHTALYWYRQSLGQGLEFLIYFQGNSAPDKSGLPSDRFSAERTGGSVSTLTIQRTQQEDSAVYLCASSSQQGGGETQYFGPGTRLLVL.

Turning to this clonotype: The junction departs from the called germline gene at one end, perhaps through a read error. The chain carries TRBV7-2 and TRBJ2-2, with 9 bases matching TRBD1. CDR3 length: 17 residues. The germline CDR1 and CDR2 sequences are SGHTA and FQGNSA. The CDR3 loop is CASSLNRGLWDTGEMFF. The CDR3 bases are TGTGCCAGCAGCCTAAACAGGGGGCTGTGGGACACCGGGGAGATGTTTTTT. Drawing the rest from reference TRBV7-2 and TRBJ2-2, the complete variable domain is GAGVSQSPSNKVTEKGKDVELRCDPISGHTALYWYRQSLGQGLEFLIYFQGNSAPDKSGLPSDRFSAERTGGSVSTLTIQRTQQEDSAVYLCASSLNRGLWDTGEMFFGEGSRLTVL.

The rearrangement joins TRBV12-3 or TRBV12-4 to TRBJ2-5; possibly TRBD1 for D (5 bases). The length of the CDR3 is 15 residues. V gave up 6 bases and J gave up 5 bases, with 19 bases separating them. In DNA, the CDR3 is TGTGCCAGCAGCCTAGATAGGGGTGTAAAGGAGACCCAGTACTTC. Protein: CASSLDRGVKETQYF.

The chain is built from TRBV19 and TRBJ1-1; no reliable D call. The germline gives CDR1 LNHDA, CDR2 SQIVND (reference sequence). The CDR3 contains 15 residues. V lost 4 bases and J lost 4, with 16 bases in between. DNA for the CDR3: TGTGCCAGTAGTACCCATGAGGGCCCACTCACTGAAGCTTTCTTT. This sequence encodes CASSTHEGPLTEAFF. Drawing the rest from reference TRBV19 and TRBJ1-1, the complete variable domain is DGGITQSPKYLFRKEGQNVTLSCEQNLNHDAMYWYRQDPGQGLRLIYYSQIVNDFQKGDIAEGYSVSREKKESFPLTVTSAQKNPTAFYLCASSTHEGPLTEAFFGQGTRLTVV.

This clonotype was seen ten or more times. V and J are TRBV7-8 and TRBJ2-1; 9 positions match TRBD2. Germline CDR1 and CDR2: SGHVS and FQNEAQ. J lost 4 bases, V lost 2 bases, and 12 bases had no gene match. This CDR3 has 18 residues. This CDR3 is CASSLSGGGAAAYNEQFF. CDR3 in DNA: TGTGCCAGCAGCTTATCTGGCGGGGGGGCCGCGGCTTACAATGAGCAGTTCTTC.

This clonotype was detected only a few times. The rearrangement joins TRBV7-6 to TRBJ2-7; D gene ambiguous. Trimming shortened V by 4 bases and J by 1 base, and 8 bases separated the two germline ends. In germline, CDR1 is SGHVS, CDR2 FNYEAQ. The CDR3 contains 13 residues. CDR3 in DNA: TGTGCCAGCAGCTCTGACCAGTCCTACGAGCAGTACTTC. Its protein product is CASSSDQSYEQYF.

The V and J genes are TRBV7-2 and TRBJ1-2; D is unresolved. Looked up from germline, CDR1 is SGHTA and CDR2 is FQGNSA. The CDR3 consists of 14 residues. Deletions cut 5 bases from V and 9 bases from J, with 19 bases between. The CDR3 DNA reads TGTGCCAGCAGCATACAGAGGGAGATACCTCGCTACACCTTC. Translation gives CASSIQREIPRYTF.

This clonotype was counted ten times or more. The chain carries TRBV7-8 and TRBJ2-5; 10 nucleotides line up with TRBD2. The CDR3 consists of 13 residues. CDR1 SGHVS and CDR2 FQNEAQ come from the germline V gene. The CDR3 loop is CVTSGGAAETQYF. CDR3 in DNA: TGTGTCACAAGCGGGGGGGCCGCCGAGACCCAGTACTTC.

The V gene is TRBV7-7, the J gene TRBJ2-3; 7 bases map to TRBD2. V gave up 5 bases and J gave up 6 bases; unmatched junction bases: 5. CDR1 and CDR2 (germline): SSHAT, FNYEAQ (reference sequence). The CDR3 sequence is 13 residues long. The CDR3 loop reads CASSRDYGDTQYF. The CDR3 DNA is TGTGCCAGCAGCAGGGACTACGGGGATACGCAGTATTTT.

CDR3 in amino acids: CASSFRAEQETQYF. CDR3 bases: TGTGCCAGCAGCTTTAGGGCAGAGCAAGAGACCCAGTACTTC. This rearrangement joins TRBV5-4 to TRBJ2-5; D is unclear. CDR3 length: 14 amino acids. The germline V gene has CDR1 SGHNT and CDR2 YYREEE (reference sequence). V lost 2 bases, J lost 2 bases, and 10 bases lay in between.

This chain uses TRBV6-2 or TRBV6-3 with TRBJ2-7; 9 bases are shared with TRBD1. Germline V gene sequence: CDR1 MNHEY, CDR2 SVGEGT. V shed 8 bases and J 11 bases; nucleotides not matched to a gene: 13. The CDR3 is 13 amino acids. In nucleotides, the CDR3 is TGTGCCAGCTCTAAACTACTAGGGGACAGGGAGTACTTC. Encoded protein: CASSKLLGDREYF.